The sequence of this T cell receptor (beta chain) was determined in a study of T-cell memory formation after mild COVID-19. Study in general: TCR clusters were mostly donor specific.

The CDR3 runs to 14 residues. V lost 3 bases and J 9 bases, leaving 16 bases between the germline ends. CDR1 and CDR2 from the germline V gene are SGHDT and YYEEEE. TCRdb reprocessed the 5' RACE reads with MiXCR, giving one entry per CDR3 protein. This sample has approximately 340,000 distinct CDR3 sequences, with 10% to 15% found just once. Regarding the study as a whole: Prior to infection, memory already included some responding clones, suggesting cross-reactive memory joined. Proof of SARS-CoV-2 specificity was absent for the second-wave clones that crested on day 37. Mostly located in CM and EM were contracting CD4+ clones, with contracting CD8+ clones located in EMRA.

Remarks on this clonotype: Its target is not known.

The sequencing input was PBMCs or a T cell subset sorted from them (not recorded which). V and J are TRBV5-6 and TRBJ2-1; D may correspond to TRBD1 or TRBD2 (7 bases each). This TCR came from a man aged 18 to 30 who had mild COVID-19 (a few samples of this study predate the infection). Cell type and time point are not known. The CDR3 DNA reads TGTGCCAGCAGCTCAGGGGGGGGTTCGGGTGAGCAGTTCTTC. Translated: CASSSGGGSGEQFF.